This T cell receptor beta chain stems from a study of T cell responses to AZD1222 COVID-19 vaccine. Study-level findings and limits: Vaccine-associated CD4 TCRs ranged over spike, dominating at 160-218 and 743-854. At study baseline, merely more than 5 AZD1222 recipients were seropositive. Among spike-specific TCRs, nearly half reportedly target unmutated variant regions. Donors skewed white British and female; clonal diversity was possibly underestimated.

In the case of this clone: No antigen is known for it.

This table comes from immunoSEQ multiplex PCR, and its TCRdb copy is limited to in-frame clones, with some not included. The data hold under 200,000 clones, with roughly 92% observed a single time. The V gene lost 6 bases and the J gene lost 0 bases, with 17 bases spanning the gap. The CDR3 is made up of 16 amino acids. The V gene's germline CDR1 is SGHVS and CDR2 FNYEAQ. The starting material was peripheral blood, obtained 28 days after the second dose of the MenACWY control vaccine. This sequence originates from an adult who received the MenACWY meningococcal vaccine as a control. The chain carries TRBV7-6 and TRBJ2-5; D may be TRBD1 or TRBD2 (6 bases each). The chain's CDR3 is CASSPGTQGYQETQYF. The CDR3 DNA reads TGTGCCAGCAGTCCCGGGACTCAGGGGTACCAAGAGACCCAGTACTTC.